The sequence of this T cell receptor beta chain was determined in a study of cytotoxic CD8 clonotypes in ibrutinib-treated CLL. About the research overall: Investigators collected response samples after a median roughly 12 months of treatment, range 6 to 36.

General study findings and limits: Clonality increased at ibrutinib response, then returned toward baseline at progression. T-cell clonality at baseline went above that of age-matched healthy donors and rose and fell with circulating CD8+ T-cell counts.

Target depth was 1 in 200,000 to 1 in 1 million T cells, about 10x per clonotype. Libraries were prepared by immunoSEQ multiplex PCR; TCRdb keeps only in-frame clonotypes and omits some of them. The profile shows 250,000 to 350,000 clones, around 76% of them singletons. Note on this clone: What it binds is not known.

The V end was cut by 6 bases, the J end by 3 bases, with 11 bases between. The CDR3 spans 13 residues. CDR1 MNHNS and CDR2 SASEGT come from the germline V gene. Sequences were derived from PBMCs, sampled at disease progression, from a patient treated with ibrutinib. The chain is built from TRBV6-1 and TRBJ2-5; tentative D call: TRBD2 (7 bases). The receptor was isolated from a human donor with chronic lymphocytic leukemia. In nucleotides, the CDR3 is TGTGCCAGCAGGAGGGGGGGAGAAGAGACCCAGTACTTC. This translates into CASRRGGEETQYF.